This passage covers 28 T cell receptor beta chains from one sample sequenced in a study of T cell repertoires in cytomegalovirus infection. TCRdb analysed the reads with MiXCR anew, one entry per CDR3 protein. The sample carries about 700,000 distinct CDR3 sequences, roughly a third recorded once. Their antigen targets remain unknown. The input for sequencing was cultured PBMCs, taken from culture after CMV antigen stimulation. The receptors were gathered from a human donor in good health (CMV status not recorded). Some clones in this sample may be carry-over from other donors' samples.

The CDR3 loop is CASSRQGVGEAEAFF. The CDR3 region has the DNA TGTGCCAGTAGTAGACAGGGGGTAGGTGAAGCTGAAGCTTTCTTT. V is TRBV19 and J is TRBJ1-1, with 9 nucleotides matching TRBD1. The CDR3 has 15 residues. The ends lost 4 bases at V and 6 bases at J; junction bases unmatched: 9. Germline V gene lookup returns CDR1 LNHDA and CDR2 SQIVND (reference sequence). The full variable domain, rest sourced from reference TRBV19 and TRBJ1-1, is DGGITQSPKYLFRKEGQNVTLSCEQNLNHDAMYWYRQDPGQGLRLIYYSQIVNDFQKGDIAEGYSVSREKKESFPLTVTSAQKNPTAFYLCASSRQGVGEAEAFFGQGTRLTVV.

This clonotype came up a few times. The chain uses TRBV4-1 and TRBJ2-3; perhaps D is TRBD1 or TRBD2 (5 bases each). Germline V gives CDR1 MGHRA, CDR2 YSYEKL. The ends were cut back, 0 bases at V and 4 bases at J, with 14 bases in the middle. The CDR3 has 16 amino acids. The DNA for the CDR3 is TGCGCCAGCAGCCAAGATTGGGGACCTAAGGCAGATACGCAGTATTTT. It is translated as CASSQDWGPKADTQYF.

CDR3 in amino acids: CATSDSGQDYEQYF. As DNA, the CDR3 is TGTGCCACCAGTGATTCAGGACAGGACTACGAGCAGTACTTC. V gene TRBV24-1 combines with J gene TRBJ2-7, with 7 positions matching TRBD1. Per germline, CDR1 KGHDR and CDR2 SFDVKD. The CDR3 has 14 residues. V lost 2 bases and J lost 3; bases outside the gene matches: 3.

This clonotype was observed at least ten times. The chain uses TRBV11-2 and TRBJ1-1; 7 positions agree with TRBD1. The CDR3 sequence is 17 residues long. V shed 1 base and J 3 bases; nucleotides not matched to a gene: 11. The germline CDR1 and CDR2 sequences are SGHAT and FQNNGV. The CDR3 DNA is TGTGCCAGCAGCTTAGCTGAGACAGGGATTTTAGACACTGAAGCTTTCTTT. Protein product: CASSLAETGILDTEAFF.

A few counts support this clonotype. The chain employs TRBV6-2 or TRBV6-3 and TRBJ2-3; the D is unclear. The ends were cut back, 6 bases at V and 7 bases at J, with 11 bases in the middle. The CDR3 is made up of 12 amino acids. Germline loops: CDR1 MNHEY, CDR2 SVGEGT. CDR3 bases: TGTGCCAGCAGCATCGCCCCGTATACGCAGTATTTT. Translated, it gives CASSIAPYTQYF.

This chain connects TRBV10-3 to TRBJ2-3, with a weak D call TRBD1 (5 bases). The CDR3 is 14 amino acids. Trimming removed 2 bases at V and 8 bases at J, with 14 bases between. The germline CDR1 and CDR2 sequences are ENHRY and SYGVKD. The CDR3 is CAISEQVGQGTQYF. For the CDR3, the DNA is TGTGCCATCAGTGAGCAAGTGGGCCAGGGTACGCAGTATTTT.

V usage is TRBV3-1 and J usage is TRBJ2-3; D unresolved. The germline V and J ends were trimmed by 4 bases and 6 bases, with 8 bases remaining between them. The CDR3 sequence is 12 residues long. Germline-derived CDR1 and CDR2 are LGHDT and YNNKEL (reference sequence). CDR3 amino acids: CASSRDLDTQYF. The CDR3 DNA reads as TGTGCCAGCAGCCGAGACCTTGATACGCAGTATTTT.

The chain has TRBV12-3 or TRBV12-4 and TRBJ1-1, with 9 nucleotides matching TRBD1. The V gene end was trimmed by 5 bases and the J gene end by 4 bases; junction bases not matched to a gene: 11. This CDR3 spans 16 amino acids. The CDR3 sequence: CASSRRRQGEGTEAFF. CDR3 nucleotides: TGTGCCAGCAGTCGCAGAAGACAGGGGGAGGGCACTGAAGCTTTCTTT.

The CDR3 sequence: CASSSGPGTAYEQYF. As DNA, the CDR3 is TGTGCCAGCAGTTCTGGACCGGGGACTGCCTACGAGCAGTACTTC. The V call is TRBV7-6, the J call TRBJ2-7, with D perhaps TRBD2 (6 bases). The germline CDR1 and CDR2 sequences are SGHVS and FNYEAQ. CDR3 length: 15 amino acids. Trimming removed 6 bases from V and 2 bases from J, with 17 bases in between.

The J gene is TRBJ2-1, the V gene TRBV20-1; TRBD2 matches at 14 bases. The CDR3 runs 16 residues. Germline CDR1 is DFQATT and CDR2 is SNEGSKA (reference sequence). The ends lost 4 bases at V and 4 bases at J; junction bases unmatched: 6. The CDR3 is CSATGLAGVGYNEQFF. CDR3 in DNA: TGCAGTGCTACGGGACTAGCGGGAGTTGGATACAATGAGCAGTTCTTC.

This chain connects TRBV29-1 to TRBJ2-5; TRBD1 agrees at 7 bases. The CDR3 totals 13 residues. The J segment lost 7 bases and the V segment lost 0 bases, leaving 5 bases of the junction unmatched. The V gene's germline CDR1 is SQVTM and CDR2 ANQGSEA. DNA of the CDR3: TGCAGCGTTGAAGAGACAGGGATGGGGACCCAGTACTTC. Its protein product is CSVEETGMGTQYF.

The chain is built from TRBV7-2 and TRBJ1-2, with 7 bases lining up with TRBD1. V dropped 5 bases and J dropped 0; count of bases not matched to a gene: 6. The CDR3 covers 15 residues. CDR1 is SGHTA and CDR2 is FQGNSA in the germline V gene. The DNA for the CDR3 is TGTGCCAGCAGCGTAAGGACAGGTCCTAACTATGGCTACACCTTC. Its translation: CASSVRTGPNYGYTF.

This clonotype has a handful of counts. The chain is built from TRBV2 and TRBJ1-1, with no clear D. Germline CDR1 SNHLY, CDR2 FYNNEI. The V gene lost 8 bases and the J gene lost 5 bases, with 9 bases spanning the gap. The length of the CDR3 is 11 residues. CDR3 nucleotides: TGTGCCAGCCAGGAAGCGACTGAAGCTTTCTTT. Amino acids: CASQEATEAFF.

This clonotype has a count of ten or more. The genes are TRBV7-9 and TRBJ2-1; D remains unclear. Trimming removed 7 bases at V and 10 bases at J, with 23 bases between. The CDR3 has 15 residues. CDR1 is SEHNR, CDR2 FQNEAQ, per germline (reference sequence). The CDR3 reads CASTPKVPSVSEQFF. CDR3 DNA sequence: TGTGCCAGCACACCTAAAGTCCCGTCTGTCTCGGAGCAGTTCTTC.

The rearrangement uses TRBV27 and TRBJ2-3; TRBD1 matches 9 bases. The V and J ends lost 5 bases and 4 bases, in that order; junction bases with no gene match: 7. Germline lookup yields CDR1 MNHEY and CDR2 SMNVEV (reference sequence). The CDR3 loop spans 15 amino acids. The CDR3 loop is CASSGQGRQSDTQYF. CDR3 nucleotides: TGTGCCAGCAGTGGACAGGGGCGTCAATCAGATACGCAGTATTTT.

The genes are TRBV3-1 and TRBJ2-1; 9 bases line up with TRBD2. J was trimmed by 15 bases and V by 0 bases; bases with no gene match: 6. This CDR3 has 13 residues. The germline V gene has CDR1 LGHDT and CDR2 YNNKEL (reference sequence). The CDR3 is CASSQDAGGDLFF. CDR3 bases: TGTGCCAGCAGCCAAGACGCGGGAGGGGACCTGTTCTTC.

This clonotype was detected only a few times. The CDR3 region is CSAKVPGPTYNEQFF. DNA for the CDR3: TGCAGTGCTAAGGTCCCCGGTCCCACCTACAATGAGCAGTTCTTC. The V and J genes are TRBV20-1 and TRBJ2-1, with unresolved D. In germline, CDR1 is DFQATT, CDR2 SNEGSKA (reference sequence). CDR3 length equals 15 residues. Between the trimmed V and J ends, which lost 4 bases and 2 bases, there was a span of 15 bases.

The chain is built from TRBV7-2 and TRBJ2-7; a weak D match, TRBD1 (5 bases). Deletions cut 2 bases from V and 7 bases from J, with 12 bases between. The CDR3 spans 13 residues. CDR1 is SGHTA and CDR2 is FQGNSA in the germline V gene. The CDR3 here is CASSLMTAGEQYF. CDR3 sequence (DNA): TGTGCCAGCAGCTTAATGACAGCCGGTGAGCAGTACTTC. Together with reference TRBV7-2 and TRBJ2-7, the CDR3 gives the full variable domain: GAGVSQSPSNKVTEKGKDVELRCDPISGHTALYWYRQSLGQGLEFLIYFQGNSAPDKSGLPSDRFSAERTGGSVSTLTIQRTQQEDSAVYLCASSLMTAGEQYFGPGTRLTVT.

The rearrangement uses TRBV15 and TRBJ2-1; D perhaps matches TRBD2 (5 bases). Germline assignment: CDR1 LNHNV and CDR2 YYDKDF (reference sequence). V was cut by 8 bases and J by 7 bases, with 21 bases left in between. The CDR3 totals 15 residues. The CDR3 reads CATGLASDLRNEQFF. As DNA, the CDR3 is TGTGCCACCGGCCTAGCCAGCGATCTAAGGAATGAGCAGTTCTTC.

This clonotype has a count of ten or more. The gene calls are TRBV7-2 and TRBJ2-1; no reliable D call. Germline-derived CDR1 and CDR2 are SGHTA and FQGNSA. This CDR3 contains 13 residues. The V gene lost 1 base and the J gene lost 7 bases, with 8 bases spanning the gap. The CDR3 protein is CASSLELGNEQFF. DNA for the CDR3: TGTGCCAGCAGCTTAGAGTTGGGTAATGAGCAGTTCTTC. Drawing the rest from reference TRBV7-2 and TRBJ2-1, the complete variable domain is GAGVSQSPSNKVTEKGKDVELRCDPISGHTALYWYRQSLGQGLEFLIYFQGNSAPDKSGLPSDRFSAERTGGSVSTLTIQRTQQEDSAVYLCASSLELGNEQFFGPGTRLTVL.

This rearrangement joins TRBV6-5 to TRBJ2-1, with D perhaps matching TRBD2 (6 bases). The CDR3 extends over 16 amino acids. Germline loops: CDR1 MNHEY, CDR2 SVGAGI. The V gene lost 7 bases and the J gene lost 8 bases, with 24 bases spanning the gap. The DNA of the CDR3 is TGTGCCAGCAACACCCGGGGGAGAGGGATTAAAGATGAGCAGTTCTTC. This encodes CASNTRGRGIKDEQFF.

This clonotype was found many times. The chain is built from TRBV7-2 and TRBJ2-4; TRBD2 is a possible D gene (7 bases). V shed 1 base and J shed 8 bases, with 21 bases lying between them. The CDR3 is 17 residues long. The germline gives CDR1 SGHTA, CDR2 FQGNSA. The CDR3 nucleotides read TGTGCCAGCAGCTTAGGGAAGTCACAGGGAGGGTTAGACATTCAGTACTTC. Protein sequence: CASSLGKSQGGLDIQYF.

This clonotype was seen at least ten times. V usage is TRBV7-2 and J usage is TRBJ2-7; 9 bases map to TRBD1. The CDR3 is made up of 16 amino acids. Germline V gives CDR1 SGHTA, CDR2 FQGNSA. V lost 1 base, J lost 5 bases, and 9 bases stayed unmatched. In DNA form, the CDR3 reads TGTGCCAGCAGCTTAGGGTGGGGGACAGGGTTCCACGAGCAGTACTTC. Its protein is CASSLGWGTGFHEQYF.

Comment on this clonotype: With a much larger clone just one base away, this may be a read error. V usage is TRBV7-2 and J usage is TRBJ2-3; D uncertain. Germline CDR1 reads SGHTA; CDR2 reads FQGNSA. CDR3 length: 14 amino acids. The CDR3 DNA reads as TGTGCCAGCAGCCGCCCGGAAAGGGCAGATACGCATTATTTT. Protein: CASSRPERADTHYF.

DNA for the CDR3: TGTGCCAGTAGTATGCCGATGGCGGGACGGGATACGCAGTATTTT. Translating gives CASSMPMAGRDTQYF. V and J are TRBV19 and TRBJ2-3; TRBD2 is a possible D gene (6 bases). Germline values: CDR1 LNHDA, CDR2 SQIVND (reference sequence). CDR3 size: 15 residues. The V end was cut by 3 bases, the J end by 6 bases, with 16 bases between.

The rearrangement joins TRBV6-6 to TRBJ2-5, with TRBD1 matching over 10 bases. The V gene end was trimmed by 0 bases and the J gene end by 5 bases; junction bases not matched to a gene: 3. There are 15 residues in the CDR3. Germline V lookup: CDR1 MNHNY, CDR2 SVGAGI (reference sequence). The CDR3 sequence: CASSYSGQGRETQYF. Written as DNA, the CDR3 is TGTGCCAGCAGTTACTCGGGACAGGGGCGGGAGACCCAGTACTTC.

The chain combines TRBV28 with TRBJ2-7, with 11 positions matching TRBD1. This CDR3 region has 17 residues. With 5 bases clipped from V and 5 bases from J, the junction kept 14 bases outside the gene matches. CDR1 is MDHEN, CDR2 SYDVKM, per germline. This CDR3 reads CASSPLRWGQGGHEQYF. The CDR3 bases are TGTGCCAGCAGTCCCCTCCGGTGGGGACAGGGGGGCCACGAGCAGTACTTC.

The genes are TRBV29-1 and TRBJ1-2; D not resolved. Germline loops: CDR1 SQVTM, CDR2 ANQGSEA. Trimming took 4 bases from V and 0 from J, leaving 6 bases between them. CDR3 length: 12 amino acids. CDR3 sequence (DNA): TGCAGCGTTGTCATGTCTAACTATGGCTACACCTTC. This sequence encodes CSVVMSNYGYTF.